These 14 T cell receptor beta chains originate from one sample sequenced in a study of T-cell reconstitution after alpha-beta-depleted transplantation in children. As it was prepared, the TCRbeta library received unique molecular identifiers. TCRdb fed the PCR reads into MiXCR, producing one record per CDR3 protein. The top ten hold approximately 11% of the sample, which has a few hundred thousand distinct CDR3 sequences, approximately 23% seen once. The specimen comprised PBMCs, mostly from graft donor cells, sampled 180 days after TCRalphabeta/CD19-depleted stem cell transplant. The receptor source for this set is a male patient between 5 and 17 years old who had a stem cell transplant for acute lymphoblastic leukemia, so the T cells may come from the graft donor.

This clonotype turned up a few times. The V and J genes are TRBV27 and TRBJ2-1; 8 positions agree with TRBD2. V lost 8 bases, J lost 1 base, and 7 bases stayed unmatched. In germline, CDR1 is MNHEY, CDR2 SMNVEV (reference sequence). This CDR3 has 15 residues. The CDR3, as DNA: TGTGCCAGCTCAGCGGGGGTCTTTTCCTACAATGAGCAGTTCTTC. Its translation is CASSAGVFSYNEQFF.

V is TRBV10-3 and J is TRBJ2-4; perhaps TRBD2 as D (6 bases). The germline CDR1 and CDR2 sequences are ENHRY and SYGVKD. This CDR3 has 15 amino acids. V was pared by 0 bases and J by 0 bases, with 6 bases between. CDR3 in amino acids: CAISESGGAKNIQYF. CDR3 DNA: TGTGCCATCAGTGAGTCGGGGGGAGCCAAAAACATTCAGTACTTC.

The J gene is TRBJ2-5, the V gene TRBV4-1, with 7 bases lining up with TRBD2. CDR3 length: 17 residues. Per the germline V gene, CDR1 is MGHRA and CDR2 is YSYEKL. The J segment lost 2 bases and the V segment lost 0 bases, leaving 9 bases of the junction unmatched. The chain's CDR3 is CASSQDGVSSGQETQYF. CDR3 bases: TGCGCCAGCAGCCAAGATGGGGTTTCTAGCGGTCAAGAGACCCAGTACTTC.

J is TRBJ2-1 and V is TRBV7-9; 7 bases map to TRBD2. Germline V CDR1 and CDR2: SEHNR, FQNEAQ (reference sequence). The CDR3 has 15 amino acids. The ends lost 1 base at V and 10 bases at J; junction bases unmatched: 10. CDR3 sequence (DNA): TGTGCCAGCAGCTTAGTCCAGCGGGGCCTCCCGGAGCAGTTCTTC. Translated, it gives CASSLVQRGLPEQFF.

J is TRBJ2-7 and V is TRBV5-1, with 9 bases identical to TRBD1. V shed 3 bases and J 7 bases; nucleotides not matched to a gene: 11. The CDR3 loop spans 15 amino acids. Germline lookup yields CDR1 SGHRS and CDR2 YFSETQ. CDR3 amino acids: CASSSGQGRGLEQYF. CDR3 sequence (DNA): TGCGCCAGCAGCTCGGGACAGGGACGAGGTCTAGAGCAGTACTTC.

This clonotype came up a few times. The chain links TRBV20-1 to TRBJ2-4; D is ambiguous. Per germline, CDR1 DFQATT and CDR2 SNEGSKA (reference sequence). The length of the CDR3 is 14 residues. V was shortened by 3 bases and J by 3 bases, with 12 bases between the two germline ends. CDR3 sequence reads: CSASPPGLKNIQYF. The CDR3 DNA sequence: TGCAGTGCTAGCCCCCCCGGCCTCAAAAACATTCAGTACTTC.

The chain uses TRBV12-3 or TRBV12-4 and TRBJ2-1, with D maybe TRBD2 (6 bases). V lost 3 bases and J lost 6, with 15 bases in between. The CDR3 contains 15 residues. CDR3 coding DNA: TGTGCCAGCAGTTTTGGGCTAGCGCTAACCAATGAGCAGTTCTTC. Translation: CASSFGLALTNEQFF.

V gene TRBV19 combines with J gene TRBJ2-3, with 8 positions matching TRBD1. The CDR3 has 14 amino acids. Trimming at V came to 4 bases and at J to 10 bases, leaving 10 bases not matched to a gene. Germline V lookup: CDR1 LNHDA, CDR2 SQIVND (reference sequence). In nucleotides, the CDR3 is TGTGCCAGTAGTAATCGACAGGGGCCGTCATCGCAGTATTTT. Amino acids: CASSNRQGPSSQYF.

In this sample, this clonotype turned up a few times. V gene TRBV5-4 combines with J gene TRBJ2-2, with 10 bases matching TRBD2. CDR1 and CDR2 from the germline V gene are SGHNT and YYREEE (reference sequence). Trimming cost V 5 bases and J 6 bases; bases outside gene matches: 4. The CDR3 is 14 residues long. The CDR3 sequence is CASSSGRLPGELFF. CDR3 bases: TGTGCCAGCAGTAGCGGGAGGCTCCCCGGGGAGCTGTTTTTT.

The chain carries TRBV7-9 and TRBJ2-7, with 7 bases lining up with TRBD1. CDR3 length: 12 amino acids. From germline, CDR1 is SEHNR and CDR2 FQNEAQ (reference sequence). The V segment lost 3 bases and the J segment 5 bases; nucleotides outside the gene matches: 1. The CDR3 spells CASSFDRDEQYF. CDR3 DNA: TGTGCCAGCAGCTTCGACAGGGACGAGCAGTACTTC.

V gene TRBV19 combines with J gene TRBJ2-1; 9 nucleotides agree with TRBD2. V gave up 4 bases and J gave up 4 bases; unmatched junction bases: 8. The CDR3 totals 16 residues. Germline CDR1 is LNHDA and CDR2 is SQIVND (reference sequence). CDR3 nucleotides: TGTGCCAGTAGTACGGGCGGGAGGGCCGCATACAATGAGCAGTTCTTC. It is translated as CASSTGGRAAYNEQFF.

The chain links TRBV5-1 to TRBJ1-1; 7 nucleotides match TRBD1. The CDR3 runs 16 residues. CDR1 and CDR2 (germline): SGHRS, YFSETQ. The trim removed 2 bases at V and 4 bases at J, leaving 11 bases unmatched. CDR3 sequence: CASSFAGGRTTTEAFF. CDR3 bases: TGCGCCAGCAGCTTTGCAGGGGGGCGGACAACCACTGAAGCTTTCTTT.

V is TRBV6-1 and J is TRBJ2-3; TRBD2 matches at 10 bases. Germline V gene sequence: CDR1 MNHNS, CDR2 SASEGT. The CDR3 loop spans 16 amino acids. With 6 bases clipped from V and 4 bases from J, the junction kept 10 bases outside the gene matches. The CDR3 protein is CASRAASGRSPDTQYF. In DNA, the CDR3 is TGTGCCAGCAGAGCCGCTAGCGGGAGAAGCCCAGATACGCAGTATTTT.

V and J are TRBV4-1 and TRBJ2-5; D is unresolved. The V gene lost 5 bases and the J gene lost 4 bases, with 17 bases spanning the gap. Germline CDR1 is MGHRA and CDR2 is YSYEKL. This CDR3 contains 15 residues. CDR3 sequence: CASSLPSGIPETQYF. The CDR3 region has the DNA TGCGCCAGCAGCTTACCCTCTGGTATCCCAGAGACCCAGTACTTC.